One T cell receptor (beta chain) is described in this entry. Its antigen is still unknown. CDR3 size: 16 residues. The germline gives CDR1 LGHNA, CDR2 YNFKEQ. J gave up 1 base and V 1 base, and 3 bases lay outside the gene matches. This sample is drawn from a study of response to subunit inactivated influenza vaccine. TCRdb used MiXCR to reprocess the RT-PCR reads, holding one entry per CDR3 protein. The sample includes approximately 480,000 distinct CDR3 sequences, approximately 11% of them seen just once. Study-wide results and caveats: Each seasonal influenza vaccination, the authors suggested, recruits few new T cells.

The specimen comprised PBMCs from blood, sampled roughly 45 days after vaccination. The rearrangement uses TRBV4-2 and TRBJ2-2; 7 positions agree with TRBD1. The receptor's source is a man aged 50-59 years who received an inactivated influenza vaccine. CDR3 nucleotide sequence: TGTGCCAGCAGCCAAGGGACAGGAATGAACACCGGGGAGCTGTTTTTT. Amino acid sequence: CASSQGTGMNTGELFF.